The entry below gives a single T cell receptor beta chain sequence along with its context. The sample is drawn from a study of cytomegalovirus exposure and HLA in healthy donors. The PCR was carried out with 60 Vbeta primers and 13 Jbeta primers. Libraries were prepared by immunoSEQ multiplex PCR; TCRdb keeps only in-frame clonotypes and omits some of them. Here the sample spans approximately 200,000 clones, around 67% being singletons. The sequenced sample consisted of PBMCs. This sequence originates from a woman aged 25-40 years in good health and CMV-seropositive.

This CDR3 reads CASSGQGTEQFF. The DNA of the CDR3 is TGTGCCAGCAGTGGACAGGGTACTGAGCAGTTCTTC. The chain carries TRBV27 and TRBJ2-1; 8 nucleotides line up with TRBD1. V was pared by 5 bases and J by 9 bases, with 3 bases of the junction left unmatched. This CDR3 region has 12 residues. Germline V gene lookup returns CDR1 MNHEY and CDR2 SMNVEV (reference sequence).